These 22 T cell receptor beta chains were sequenced from one sample in a study of response to subunit inactivated influenza vaccine. MiXCR, applied by TCRdb to the RT-PCR reads, yields one record per CDR3 protein. This table has some 640,000 distinct CDR3 sequences, approximately 14% appearing once. Sequenced material: PBMCs from blood, taken 14 to 15 days before vaccination. The receptors were sampled from a man in his fifties or sixties who received an inactivated influenza vaccine.

This clonotype was detected ten times or more. This chain links TRBV7-2 with TRBJ1-2, with 8 bases aligning to TRBD1. Germline V lookup: CDR1 SGHTA, CDR2 FQGNSA. J gave up 7 bases and V 4 bases, and 2 bases lay outside the gene matches. The CDR3 runs 12 residues. CDR3 DNA: TGTGCCAGCAGCTCCGGACAGGGTGGCTACACCTTC. It is translated as CASSSGQGGYTF.

The rearrangement joins TRBV6-5 to TRBJ2-7; D may correspond to TRBD1 or TRBD2 (5 bases each). This CDR3 has 16 amino acids. In germline, CDR1 is MNHEY, CDR2 SVGAGI. V was cut by 0 bases and J by 4 bases, with 16 bases left in between. The CDR3 bases are TGTGCCAGCAGTTACTCGACCGGGACGGGACGATACGAGCAGTACTTC. This translates into CASSYSTGTGRYEQYF.

The chain joins TRBV11-2 to TRBJ2-1, with 8 bases identical to TRBD2. This CDR3 has 17 amino acids. CDR1 and CDR2 (germline): SGHAT, FQNNGV. The V and J ends lost 2 bases and 5 bases, in that order; junction bases with no gene match: 11. The CDR3 DNA is TGTGCCAGCAGCTTATATACTAGCCGGGGGGGCAACAATGAGCAGTTCTTC. As protein: CASSLYTSRGGNNEQFF. The variable domain in full, completed from reference TRBV11-2 and TRBJ2-1, reads EAGVAQSPRYKIIEKRQSVAFWCNPISGHATLYWYQQILGQGPKLLIQFQNNGVVDDSQLPKDRFSAERLKGVDSTLKIQPAKLEDSAVYLCASSLYTSRGGNNEQFFGPGTRLTVL.

This clonotype was recorded a few times. The chain has TRBV6-4 and TRBJ2-1; D is uncertain. CDR1 and CDR2 (germline): MRHNA, SNTAGT. The CDR3 length is 15 residues. V gave up 5 bases and J gave up 0 bases, with 11 bases separating them. Here the CDR3 DNA reads TGTGCCAGCAGTCGGAGAGCTGGCTCCTACAATGAGCAGTTCTTC. Translated: CASSRRAGSYNEQFF.

Ten or more counts support this clonotype. The chain joins TRBV5-1 to TRBJ2-1; 10 bases agree with TRBD2. Germline CDR1 SGHRS, CDR2 YFSETQ. Trimming took 4 bases from V and 2 from J; bases not matched to a gene: 3. CDR3 size: 15 residues. The CDR3 region is CASSPSGRAYNEQFF. CDR3 bases: TGCGCCAGCAGCCCCAGCGGGAGGGCCTACAATGAGCAGTTCTTC.

The gene calls are TRBV7-2 and TRBJ2-7; 11 bases match TRBD2. The CDR3 has 16 residues. CDR1 is SGHTA, CDR2 FQGNSA, per germline. V lost 0 bases and J lost 4; bases outside the gene matches: 5. In nucleotides, the CDR3 is TGTGCCAGCAGCTTAGCTAGCGGGGGGGCCAAGTACGAGCAGTACTTC. This translates into CASSLASGGAKYEQYF.

A few counts support this clonotype. This chain links TRBV6-1 with TRBJ2-4; 8 nucleotides match TRBD2. Germline values: CDR1 MNHNS, CDR2 SASEGT. V lost 4 bases and J lost 4; bases outside the gene matches: 3. The CDR3 runs to 14 residues. CDR3 sequence: CASSASGGKNIQYF. In DNA, the CDR3 is TGTGCCAGCAGTGCCTCGGGGGGGAAAAACATTCAGTACTTC.

The rearrangement uses TRBV2 and TRBJ1-4, with D possibly being TRBD1 (6 bases). V was trimmed by 7 bases and J by 8 bases, leaving 14 bases between them. The CDR3 contains 13 residues. The germline V gene encodes CDR1 SNHLY and CDR2 FYNNEI. Here the CDR3 reads CASISGAGEKLFF. In nucleotides, the CDR3 is TGTGCCAGCATCTCAGGGGCAGGGGAAAAACTGTTTTTT.

The chain carries TRBV30 and TRBJ2-7; TRBD2 might be the D (5 bases). CDR3 length: 14 amino acids. The V and J ends lost 5 bases and 2 bases respectively, with 16 bases between them. Germline V lookup: CDR1 GTSNPN, CDR2 SVGIG (reference sequence). Here the CDR3 DNA reads TGTGCCTGGGAATACGGAGGCCCACCCTACGAGCAGTACTTC. It is translated as CAWEYGGPPYEQYF.

The table lists this clonotype with many counts. V and J are TRBV5-1 and TRBJ2-3; 7 bases line up with TRBD1. The CDR3 is made up of 13 amino acids. Germline CDR1 and CDR2: SGHRS and YFSETQ. The junction had 3 bases not matched to a gene; V was cut back by 8 bases and J by 0 bases. CDR3 protein: CASGTASTDTQYF. CDR3 sequence (DNA): TGCGCCAGTGGGACAGCGAGCACAGATACGCAGTATTTT.

The chain links TRBV14 to TRBJ1-1; tentatively, D is TRBD1 (6 bases). The germline CDR1 and CDR2 sequences are SGHDN and FVKESK. The CDR3 covers 14 residues. The V end lost 0 bases, the J end lost 9 bases, and 14 bases lay between the germline ends. The CDR3 sequence: CASSQDFRTAKAFF. The DNA for the CDR3 is TGTGCCAGCAGCCAAGATTTTAGGACAGCGAAAGCTTTCTTT.

The sample holds a few counts of this clonotype. The rearrangement uses TRBV3-1 and TRBJ2-7, with D possibly being TRBD2 (5 bases). The CDR3 loop spans 13 amino acids. The germline gives CDR1 LGHDT, CDR2 YNNKEL (reference sequence). V was clipped by 1 base and J by 9 bases, with 13 bases between them. CDR3 in amino acids: CASSQVGGAGQYF. As DNA, the CDR3 is TGTGCCAGCAGCCAAGTAGGAGGAGCTGGGCAGTACTTC.

The table lists this clonotype with many counts. This chain uses TRBV29-1 with TRBJ1-2, with unresolved D. Per germline, CDR1 SQVTM and CDR2 ANQGSEA. This CDR3 contains 13 residues. Trimming took 4 bases from V and 2 from J, leaving 11 bases between them. The CDR3 here is CSVVAGGNYGYTF. CDR3 in DNA: TGCAGCGTTGTGGCAGGCGGCAACTATGGCTACACCTTC.

This clonotype was recorded many times. This chain uses TRBV25-1 with TRBJ2-7; D perhaps matches TRBD2 (6 bases). The V and J ends lost 8 bases and 3 bases respectively, with 14 bases between them. The CDR3 contains 13 residues. Germline-derived CDR1 and CDR2 are MGHDK and SYGVNS. CDR3 loop: CASRGPGSYEQYF. DNA of the CDR3: TGTGCCAGCCGAGGACCCGGGAGCTACGAGCAGTACTTC.

V gene TRBV12-3 or TRBV12-4 combines with J gene TRBJ2-2; 8 positions match TRBD1. The CDR3 runs to 14 residues. Losses at the gene ends were 5 bases for V and 4 bases for J; bases not matched to a gene: 3. CDR3: CASSHDRGTGELFF. The CDR3 region has the DNA TGTGCCAGCAGTCACGACAGGGGCACCGGGGAGCTGTTTTTT.

This clonotype was seen many times. In nucleotides, the CDR3 is TGTGCCAGCAGTCACAGCAAAAACATTCAGTACTTC. Its translation is CASSHSKNIQYF. The chain carries TRBV12-3 or TRBV12-4 and TRBJ2-4; D uncertain. V lost 5 bases and J 3 bases, leaving 5 bases between the germline ends. CDR3 size: 12 residues.

The chain uses TRBV4-2 and TRBJ1-2; 10 bases match TRBD1. The CDR3 extends over 14 amino acids. The junction had 4 bases not matched to a gene; V was cut back by 3 bases and J by 6 bases. From germline, CDR1 is LGHNA and CDR2 YNFKEQ. This CDR3 is CASSQKDRGNGYTF. In DNA form, the CDR3 reads TGTGCCAGCAGCCAGAAGGACAGGGGGAATGGCTACACCTTC.

This clonotype was counted a few times. The genes are TRBV5-1 and TRBJ2-5, with a possible D match to TRBD2 (6 bases). CDR3 size: 12 residues. The germline V gene has CDR1 SGHRS and CDR2 YFSETQ. V lost 7 bases to trimming and J lost 5 bases, with 12 bases between them. CDR3 coding DNA: TGCGCCAGCGGAGGGAGGCGCGAGACCCAGTACTTC. Translating it yields CASGGRRETQYF.

The CDR3 loop is CASSLLGTGDFPEAFF. The CDR3 nucleotides read TGTGCCAGCAGTTTACTGGGGACAGGGGATTTCCCTGAAGCTTTCTTT. The chain is built from TRBV28 and TRBJ1-1; 10 nucleotides line up with TRBD1. CDR1 is MDHEN, CDR2 SYDVKM, per germline. There are 16 residues in the CDR3. V dropped 2 bases and J dropped 6; count of bases not matched to a gene: 9.

The table lists this clonotype with a few counts. The CDR3 reads CASSLDYGDYEQYF. Written as DNA, the CDR3 is TGTGCCAGCAGCTTAGATTACGGAGACTACGAGCAGTACTTC. The chain recombines TRBV7-8 with TRBJ2-7; unclear D gene. Deletions cut 1 base from V and 3 bases from J, with 10 bases between. The germline CDR1 and CDR2 sequences are SGHVS and FQNEAQ. CDR3 size: 14 residues.

The table lists this clonotype with a few counts. The chain is built from TRBV24-1 and TRBJ2-1; D may be TRBD1 or TRBD2 (5 bases each). The CDR3 length is 16 residues. CDR1 is KGHDR, CDR2 SFDVKD, per germline. Deletions cut 2 bases from V and 4 bases from J, with 14 bases between. This CDR3 is CATSDSGPRNYNEQFF. CDR3 nucleotide sequence: TGTGCCACCAGTGATTCGGGGCCACGAAATTACAATGAGCAGTTCTTC.

The V gene is TRBV29-1, the J gene TRBJ2-7; D gene ambiguous. Germline CDR1 SQVTM, CDR2 ANQGSEA. The CDR3 length is 11 residues. V shed 4 bases and J shed 2 bases, with 6 bases lying between them. In nucleotides, the CDR3 is TGCAGCGTTGTACAGACCTACGAGCAGTACTTC. Its protein product is CSVVQTYEQYF.